Shown below are 21 T cell receptor beta chains from a single sample sequenced in a study of low-dose radiotherapy and immunotherapy resistance in tumors. Time point indicated: before trial treatment. TRAV- and TRBV-specific primers, spanning alpha and beta chains, primed first-strand cDNA. A constant-region primer paired with the V-primer adapter amplified TCRs over approximately 20 PCR cycles. TCRdb processed the reads anew with MiXCR; each CDR3 protein has one entry. The table lists about 71,000 distinct CDR3 sequences, 31% of them singletons. Sequencing was performed on PBMCs, taken before treatment. The origin of the receptors is a female donor with ovarian cancer.

This clonotype was picked up many times. The chain joins TRBV23-1 to TRBJ2-3; 9 bases align to TRBD2. TRBV23-1 is known as an ORF, though its function is uncertain. CDR3 length equals 15 residues. With 0 bases clipped from V and 8 bases from J, the junction kept 6 bases outside the gene matches. The CDR3 sequence: CASSQSRAGGLTQYF. CDR3 sequence (DNA): TGCGCCAGCAGTCAATCTAGGGCGGGAGGGCTTACGCAGTATTTT.

About this clonotype itself: This probably arose from a read error, given a far larger clone one base away. The rearrangement joins TRBV5-1 to TRBJ2-7; tentatively, D is TRBD1 or TRBD2 (5 bases each). Germline CDR1 and CDR2: SGHRS and YFSETQ. The CDR3 loop spans 13 amino acids. V lost 4 bases and J lost 7, with 15 bases in between. CDR3 sequence (DNA): TGCGCCAGCAGCACCGGGGCAAACTATGAGCAGTACTTC. It translates to CASSTGANYEQYF.

This clonotype appeared a few times. This chain uses TRBV2 with TRBJ2-3; D gene unclear. Germline loops: CDR1 SNHLY, CDR2 FYNNEI. This CDR3 has 18 amino acids. V was cut by 6 bases and J by 0 bases, with 22 bases left in between. Here the CDR3 reads CASSALPFDAASTDTQYF. CDR3 bases: TGTGCCAGCAGCGCCCTTCCCTTCGACGCAGCGAGCACAGATACGCAGTATTTT.

This clonotype was observed once. The CDR3 region is CASSSNRRGGRNEQFF. The CDR3, as DNA: TGTGCCAGCAGCTCCAACAGGCGGGGGGGCCGCAATGAGCAGTTCTTC. The chain recombines TRBV5-6 with TRBJ2-1; 9 bases line up with TRBD2. The V gene end was trimmed by 3 bases and the J gene end by 6 bases; junction bases not matched to a gene: 10. Germline-derived CDR1 and CDR2 are SGHDT and YYEEEE. The CDR3 consists of 16 residues.

This clonotype was seen at least ten times. V and J are TRBV19 and TRBJ1-1; maybe TRBD1 (5 bases). Trimming took 3 bases from V and 4 from J, leaving 9 bases between them. This CDR3 is built from 13 residues. Germline V CDR1 and CDR2: LNHDA, SQIVND (reference sequence). CDR3 loop: CASSIYGGTEAFF. CDR3 in DNA: TGTGCCAGTAGTATTTACGGGGGCACTGAAGCTTTCTTT.

This clonotype was seen many times. The chain couples TRBV7-9 to TRBJ1-2; perhaps TRBD1 as D (5 bases). This CDR3 is built from 14 residues. The germline gives CDR1 SEHNR, CDR2 FQNEAQ (reference sequence). With 4 bases removed from V and 5 bases from J, the gap between germline ends came to 14 bases. CDR3 amino acids: CASSSFGRGYGYTF. The CDR3 DNA reads TGTGCCAGCAGCTCCTTCGGTAGGGGTTATGGCTACACCTTC.

This clonotype appeared many times. This chain uses TRBV19 with TRBJ2-5; TRBD1 might be the D (6 bases). The V gene's germline CDR1 is LNHDA and CDR2 SQIVND (reference sequence). The CDR3 is made up of 13 amino acids. The V and J ends lost 5 bases and 1 base respectively, with 8 bases between them. CDR3 loop: CASSGQFQETQYF. The DNA for the CDR3 is TGTGCCAGTAGTGGACAGTTCCAAGAGACCCAGTACTTC.

This clonotype was seen ten or more times. V usage is TRBV4-1 and J usage is TRBJ2-2; D remains unclear. Germline CDR1 reads MGHRA; CDR2 reads YSYEKL. This CDR3 is 14 amino acids long. The V and J ends lost 1 base and 5 bases respectively, with 8 bases between them. The CDR3 reads CASSQGGLTGELFF. The CDR3 region has the DNA TGCGCCAGCAGCCAAGGCGGCCTGACCGGGGAGCTGTTTTTT.

This chain uses TRBV20-1 with TRBJ2-7; 7 bases agree with TRBD1. V lost 6 bases, J lost 0 bases, and 8 bases stayed unmatched. The CDR3 spans 14 residues. CDR1 and CDR2 from the germline V gene are DFQATT and SNEGSKA (reference sequence). The CDR3 coding sequence is TGCAGTGCCACAGGGGTTGCCAGCTCCTACGAGCAGTACTTC. Translation gives CSATGVASSYEQYF.

In its sample, this clonotype was seen many times. The chain uses TRBV14 and TRBJ2-7, with TRBD2 matching 9 bases. This CDR3 comprises 15 residues. The germline CDR1 and CDR2 sequences are SGHDN and FVKESK. The J segment lost 3 bases and the V segment lost 1 base, leaving 4 bases of the junction unmatched. In DNA form, the CDR3 reads TGTGCCAGCAGCCAAGGGACTAGCGAGGGCTACGAGCAGTACTTC. Its protein product is CASSQGTSEGYEQYF.

This clonotype was seen many times. The chain uses TRBV7-2 and TRBJ2-5; maybe TRBD2 (5 bases). CDR3 size: 16 residues. Trimming pared 4 bases from V and 5 bases from J, leaving 20 bases between. From germline, CDR1 is SGHTA and CDR2 FQGNSA. CDR3 coding DNA: TGTGCCAGCAGCTCTTTCGGGGTGGCCTCGGGGGAGACCCAGTACTTC. Protein: CASSSFGVASGETQYF.

This chain connects TRBV6-6 to TRBJ2-7; D not resolved. Deletions cut 5 bases from V and 7 bases from J, with 12 bases between. Per the germline V gene, CDR1 is MNHNY and CDR2 is SVGAGI (reference sequence). The CDR3 is 12 amino acids. The DNA for the CDR3 is TGTGCCAGCAGTCTTTCCTCGAGTGAGCAGTACTTC. Residues: CASSLSSSEQYF.

J is TRBJ1-5 and V is TRBV3-1; tentatively, D is TRBD1 (5 bases). V lost 0 bases to trimming and J lost 11 bases, with 23 bases between them. The CDR3 spans 17 residues. Germline CDR1 reads LGHDT; CDR2 reads YNNKEL (reference sequence). The CDR3 nucleotides are TGTGCCAGCAGCCAAGACCCCGTTGTCGGCAGGGACCTGACCCAGCATTTT. Translated: CASSQDPVVGRDLTQHF.

In its sample, this clonotype was seen many times. This chain connects TRBV20-1 to TRBJ2-4, with D unresolved. The CDR3 sequence is 12 residues long. Trimming took 6 bases from V and 7 from J, leaving 13 bases between them. The V gene's germline CDR1 is DFQATT and CDR2 SNEGSKA (reference sequence). The CDR3 is CSARNLGNIQYF. CDR3 nucleotide sequence: TGCAGTGCCCGTAATCTGGGGAACATTCAGTACTTC.

The table lists this clonotype with many counts. This chain uses TRBV6-2 or TRBV6-3 with TRBJ2-7; D unclear. V was shortened by 6 bases and J by 9 bases, with 36 bases between the two germline ends. The CDR3 covers 19 residues. Germline lookup yields CDR1 MNHEY and CDR2 SVGEGT. CDR3 residues: CASSPLKGIRELDPTRQYF. The CDR3 nucleotides are TGTGCCAGCAGCCCGCTAAAAGGGATTCGAGAGCTTGATCCTACGAGGCAGTACTTC.

The chain carries TRBV6-6 and TRBJ2-5, with D uncertain. The germline V and J ends were trimmed by 0 bases and 9 bases, with 14 bases remaining between them. Germline values: CDR1 MNHNY, CDR2 SVGAGI (reference sequence). The CDR3 has 14 residues. Here the CDR3 reads CASSYSIGGGAQYF. For the CDR3, the DNA is TGTGCCAGCAGTTACTCGATCGGTGGTGGGGCCCAGTACTTC.

This clonotype was picked up many times. The chain is built from TRBV10-3 and TRBJ2-7; D not resolved. Trimming took off 3 bases at V and 1 base at J, with 7 bases between the two ends. The CDR3 loop spans 13 amino acids. Germline loops: CDR1 ENHRY, CDR2 SYGVKD. The chain's CDR3 is CAISDGISYEQYF. CDR3 DNA: TGTGCCATCAGTGATGGGATTTCCTACGAGCAGTACTTC.

This clonotype was detected ten times or more. In DNA form, the CDR3 reads TGTGCCAGCAGTTACTGGGGGGTCCAAGAGACCCAGTACTTC. Translated: CASSYWGVQETQYF. The chain joins TRBV6-2 or TRBV6-3 to TRBJ2-5; weak D call: TRBD2 (6 bases). The V end was cut by 1 base, the J end by 1 base, with 7 bases between. The CDR3 is 14 residues long. Germline-derived CDR1 and CDR2 are MNHEY and SVGEGT.

CDR3 sequence (DNA): TGCAGTGCGGACAGGGTGGTCGAGAGCGAGCAGTACTTC. This gives the protein CSADRVVESEQYF. This chain links TRBV20-1 with TRBJ2-7; 8 bases are a match to TRBD1. Looked up from germline, CDR1 is DFQATT and CDR2 is SNEGSKA (reference sequence). This CDR3 contains 13 residues. Trimming removed 6 bases from V and 6 bases from J; junction bases left unmatched: 10.

This clonotype was counted ten times or more. This sequence joins TRBV29-1 and TRBJ1-2; TRBD1 is a possible D gene (6 bases). Trimming removed 6 bases at V and 4 bases at J, with 12 bases between. CDR1 and CDR2 from the germline V gene are SQVTM and ANQGSEA. CDR3 size: 12 residues. Here the CDR3 DNA reads TGCAGCGTGCGGACAGCTTCCTATGGCTACACCTTC. This translates into CSVRTASYGYTF.

This rearrangement joins TRBV9 to TRBJ2-7; D is perhaps TRBD1 (6 bases). With 4 bases removed from V and 3 bases from J, the gap between germline ends came to 14 bases. Germline-derived CDR1 and CDR2 are SGDLS and YYNGEE. This CDR3 has 14 amino acids. CDR3 residues: CASSPRVGGYEQYF. CDR3 coding DNA: TGTGCCAGCAGCCCGCGTGTAGGGGGCTACGAGCAGTACTTC.